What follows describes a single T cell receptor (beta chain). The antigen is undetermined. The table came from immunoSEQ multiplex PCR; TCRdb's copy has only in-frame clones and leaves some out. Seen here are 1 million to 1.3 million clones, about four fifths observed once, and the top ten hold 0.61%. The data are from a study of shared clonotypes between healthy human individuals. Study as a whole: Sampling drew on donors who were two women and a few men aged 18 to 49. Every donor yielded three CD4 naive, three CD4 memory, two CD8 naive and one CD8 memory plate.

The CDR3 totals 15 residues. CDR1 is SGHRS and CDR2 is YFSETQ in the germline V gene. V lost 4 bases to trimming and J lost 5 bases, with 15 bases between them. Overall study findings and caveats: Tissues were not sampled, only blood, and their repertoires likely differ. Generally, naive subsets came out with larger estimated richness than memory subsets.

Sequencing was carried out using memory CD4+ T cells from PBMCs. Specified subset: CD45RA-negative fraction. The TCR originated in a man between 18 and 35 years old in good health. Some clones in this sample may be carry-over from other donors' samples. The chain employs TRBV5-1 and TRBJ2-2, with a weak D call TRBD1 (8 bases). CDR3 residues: CASSNGQGGTGELFF. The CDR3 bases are TGCGCCAGCAGCAACGGACAGGGAGGGACCGGGGAGCTGTTTTTT.